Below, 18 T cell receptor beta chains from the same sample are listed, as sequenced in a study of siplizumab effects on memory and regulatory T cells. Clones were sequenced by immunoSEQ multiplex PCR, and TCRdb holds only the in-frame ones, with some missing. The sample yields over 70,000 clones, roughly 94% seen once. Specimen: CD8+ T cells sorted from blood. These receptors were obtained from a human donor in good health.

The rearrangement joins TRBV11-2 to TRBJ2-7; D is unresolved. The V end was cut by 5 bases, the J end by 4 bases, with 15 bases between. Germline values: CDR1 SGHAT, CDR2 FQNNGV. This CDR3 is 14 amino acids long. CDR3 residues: CASSPTRGPYEQYF. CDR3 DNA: TGTGCCAGCAGCCCTACCCGCGGCCCTTACGAGCAGTACTTC.

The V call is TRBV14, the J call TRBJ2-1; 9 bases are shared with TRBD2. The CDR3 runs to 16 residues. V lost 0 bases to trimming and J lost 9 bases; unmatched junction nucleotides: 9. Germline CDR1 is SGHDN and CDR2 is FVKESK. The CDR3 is CASSQDTAGGPPEQFF. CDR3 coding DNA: TGTGCCAGCAGCCAAGATACGGCGGGAGGGCCACCTGAGCAGTTCTTC.

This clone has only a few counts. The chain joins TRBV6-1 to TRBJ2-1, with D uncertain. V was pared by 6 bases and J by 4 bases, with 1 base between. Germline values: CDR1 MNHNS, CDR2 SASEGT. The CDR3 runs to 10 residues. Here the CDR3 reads CASRYNEQFF. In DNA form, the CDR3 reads TGTGCCAGCAGATACAATGAGCAGTTCTTC.

CDR3 sequence (DNA): TGTGCCTGGAGTAGGGGCAGGGGGCCTCTCTTTGGGGAGCAGTACTTC. Residues: CAWSRGRGPLFGEQYF. This chain uses TRBV30 with TRBJ2-7; the match to TRBD1 covers 8 bases. V was clipped by 2 bases and J by 7 bases; unmatched bases: 16. Per the germline V gene, CDR1 is GTSNPN and CDR2 is SVGIG (reference sequence). The CDR3 spans 16 residues. Supplemented by reference TRBV30 and TRBJ2-7, the full variable domain reads SQTIHQWPATLVQPVGSPLSLECTVEGTSNPNLYWYRQAAGRGLQLLFYSVGIGQISSEVPQNLSASRPQDRQFILSSKKLLLSDSGFYLCAWSRGRGPLFGEQYFGPGTRLTVT.

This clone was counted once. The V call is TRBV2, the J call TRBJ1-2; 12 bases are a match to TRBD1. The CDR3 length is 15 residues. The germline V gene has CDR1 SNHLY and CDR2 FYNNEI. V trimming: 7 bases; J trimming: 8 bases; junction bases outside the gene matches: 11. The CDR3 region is CASTRDRGQLEGYTF. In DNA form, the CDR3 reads TGTGCCAGCACCAGGGACAGGGGGCAACTTGAGGGCTACACCTTC.

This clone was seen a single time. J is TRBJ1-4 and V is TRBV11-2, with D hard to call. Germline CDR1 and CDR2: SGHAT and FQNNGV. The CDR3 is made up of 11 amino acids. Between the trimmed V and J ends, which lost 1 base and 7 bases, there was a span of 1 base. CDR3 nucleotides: TGTGCCAGCAGCTTAGGTGAAAAACTGTTTTTT. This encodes CASSLGEKLFF.

The DNA of the CDR3 is TGCGCCAGCAGCCAAGGTCCAGGGGGCTTGTACGAGCAGTACTTC. It yields the protein CASSQGPGGLYEQYF. The chain recombines TRBV4-1 with TRBJ2-7; TRBD1 matches 8 bases. Germline loops: CDR1 MGHRA, CDR2 YSYEKL. J was trimmed by 4 bases and V by 1 base; bases with no gene match: 6. CDR3 size: 15 residues.

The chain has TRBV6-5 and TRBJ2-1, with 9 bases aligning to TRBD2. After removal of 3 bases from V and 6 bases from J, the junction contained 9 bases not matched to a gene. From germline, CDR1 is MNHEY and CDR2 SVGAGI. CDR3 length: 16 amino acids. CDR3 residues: CASSYSRLAVFNEQFF. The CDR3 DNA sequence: TGTGCCAGCAGTTATAGCCGACTAGCGGTCTTCAATGAGCAGTTCTTC.

CDR3 sequence reads: CASSIVWGAPETQYF. CDR3 nucleotide sequence: TGTGCCAGTAGTATAGTATGGGGGGCCCCAGAGACCCAGTACTTC. The chain is built from TRBV19 and TRBJ2-5, with D tentatively TRBD1 or TRBD2 (6 bases each). The V gene lost 1 base and the J gene lost 4 bases, with 13 bases spanning the gap. Looked up from germline, CDR1 is LNHDA and CDR2 is SQIVND (reference sequence). This CDR3 spans 15 amino acids.

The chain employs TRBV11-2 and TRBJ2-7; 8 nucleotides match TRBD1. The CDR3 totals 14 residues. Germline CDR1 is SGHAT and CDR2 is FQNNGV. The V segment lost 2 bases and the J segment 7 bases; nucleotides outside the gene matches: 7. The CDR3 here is CASSLPWTGREQYF. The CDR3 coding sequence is TGTGCCAGCAGCTTACCCTGGACAGGGCGGGAGCAGTACTTC.

The CDR3 loop reads CASSIGGGAFPYEQYF. Written as DNA, the CDR3 is TGTGCCAGTAGTATTGGGGGGGGCGCTTTCCCCTACGAGCAGTACTTC. The chain couples TRBV19 to TRBJ2-7, with D possibly TRBD2 on 7 matching bases. The CDR3 sequence is 16 residues long. With 3 bases removed from V and 2 bases from J, the gap between germline ends came to 17 bases. Looked up from germline, CDR1 is LNHDA and CDR2 is SQIVND (reference sequence). Combining the CDR3 with reference TRBV19 and TRBJ2-7 gives the whole variable domain DGGITQSPKYLFRKEGQNVTLSCEQNLNHDAMYWYRQDPGQGLRLIYYSQIVNDFQKGDIAEGYSVSREKKESFPLTVTSAQKNPTAFYLCASSIGGGAFPYEQYFGPGTRLTVT.

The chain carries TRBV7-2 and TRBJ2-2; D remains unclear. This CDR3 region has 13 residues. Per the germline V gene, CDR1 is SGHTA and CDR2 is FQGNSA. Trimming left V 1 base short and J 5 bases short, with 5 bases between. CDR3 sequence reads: CASSLGGTGELFF. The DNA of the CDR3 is TGTGCCAGCAGCTTAGGCGGAACCGGGGAGCTGTTTTTT. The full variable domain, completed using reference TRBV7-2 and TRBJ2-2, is GAGVSQSPSNKVTEKGKDVELRCDPISGHTALYWYRQSLGQGLEFLIYFQGNSAPDKSGLPSDRFSAERTGGSVSTLTIQRTQQEDSAVYLCASSLGGTGELFFGEGSRLTVL.

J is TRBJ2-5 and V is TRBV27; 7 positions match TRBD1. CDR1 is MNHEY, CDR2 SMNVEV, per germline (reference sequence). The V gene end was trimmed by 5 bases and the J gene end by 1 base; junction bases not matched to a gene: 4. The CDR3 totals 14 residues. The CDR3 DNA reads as TGTGCCAGCAGTGGATGGGACAGCCAAGAGACCCAGTACTTC. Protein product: CASSGWDSQETQYF.

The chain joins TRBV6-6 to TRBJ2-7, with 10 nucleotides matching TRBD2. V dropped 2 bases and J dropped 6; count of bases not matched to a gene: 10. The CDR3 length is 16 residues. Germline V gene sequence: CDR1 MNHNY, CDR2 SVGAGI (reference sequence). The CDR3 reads CASSYGLAGVHGEQYF. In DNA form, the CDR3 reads TGTGCCAGCAGTTACGGGCTAGCGGGAGTTCACGGCGAGCAGTACTTC.

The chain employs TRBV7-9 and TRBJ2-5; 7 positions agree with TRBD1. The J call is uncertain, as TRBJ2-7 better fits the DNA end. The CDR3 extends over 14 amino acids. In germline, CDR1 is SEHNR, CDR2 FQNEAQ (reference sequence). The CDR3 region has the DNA TGTGCCAGCAGCATTCGGGACAGTCACTACGAGCAGTACTTC. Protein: CASSIRDSHYEQYF.

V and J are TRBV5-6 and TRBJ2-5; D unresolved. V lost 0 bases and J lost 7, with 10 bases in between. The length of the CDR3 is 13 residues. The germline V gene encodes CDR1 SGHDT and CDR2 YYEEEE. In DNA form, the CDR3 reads TGTGCCAGCAGCTTGGGCCCCCTGGGGACCCAGTACTTC. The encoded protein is CASSLGPLGTQYF.

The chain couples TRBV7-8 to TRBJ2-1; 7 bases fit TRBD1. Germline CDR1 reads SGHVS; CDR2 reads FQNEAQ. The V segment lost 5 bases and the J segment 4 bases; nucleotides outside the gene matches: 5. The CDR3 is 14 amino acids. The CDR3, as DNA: TGTGCCAGCAGCCCAAGGGACAGTTACAATGAGCAGTTCTTC. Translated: CASSPRDSYNEQFF. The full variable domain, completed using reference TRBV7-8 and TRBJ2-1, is GAGVSQSPRYKVAKRGQDVALRCDPISGHVSLFWYQQALGQGPEFLTYFQNEAQLDKSGLPSDRFFAERPEGSVSTLKIQRTQQEDSAVYLCASSPRDSYNEQFFGPGTRLTVL.

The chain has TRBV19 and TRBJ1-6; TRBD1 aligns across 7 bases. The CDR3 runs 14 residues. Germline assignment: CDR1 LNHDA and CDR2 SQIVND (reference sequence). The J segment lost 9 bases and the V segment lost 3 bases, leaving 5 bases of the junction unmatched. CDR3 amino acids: CASSIGQGVSPLHF. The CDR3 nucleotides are TGTGCCAGTAGTATTGGCCAGGGGGTTTCACCCCTCCACTTT.